The T cell receptor (beta chain) under discussion was sequenced for a study of CD8 T cells in ankylosing spondylitis. Overall study results and limits: A motif of fewer than ten highly homologous TCR beta variants was seen as apparently characteristic of ankylosing spondylitis blood. Disease-associated clones were reportedly significantly overrepresented in matched ankylosing spondylitis synovial fluid.

The CDR3 is 18 residues long. Germline V gene lookup returns CDR1 DFQATT and CDR2 SNEGSKA (reference sequence). The trim removed 0 bases at V and 9 bases at J, leaving 20 bases unmatched. Quantitative 5'-RACE with molecular barcodes produced the TCR beta libraries. TCRdb recomputed calls from the 5' RACE reads with MiXCR, one row per CDR3 protein. This sample has around 150,000 distinct CDR3 sequences; just under 7.5% occur once, and the top ten carry under 15%. This clonotype was counted many times. As yet, its antigen is unknown. Sequenced: blood, either unsorted or a sorted T cell fraction (not recorded which). The chain carries TRBV20-1 and TRBJ2-1; 7 bases are a match to TRBD1. This clonotype originated in a female donor with ankylosing spondylitis or in good health (not recorded which). Here the CDR3 DNA reads TGCAGTGCTAGAGATTCTCTCCGGGTAAAGACAGGGCCCTCTGAGCAGTTCTTC. As protein: CSARDSLRVKTGPSEQFF.